This T cell receptor (beta chain) originates from a study of T-cell reconstitution after alpha-beta-depleted transplantation in children. Preparation of the TCRbeta library was carried out with unique molecular identifiers. TCRdb used MiXCR to reprocess the PCR reads, holding one entry per CDR3 protein. The sample consists of some 200,000 distinct CDR3 sequences, 13% to 15% of them appearing once. This clonotype was picked up many times. Germline trimming cut 6 bases from V and 3 bases from J; bases unmatched to any gene: 6. The CDR3 sequence is 14 residues long. This clonotype originated in a human donor who donated a stem cell graft to a child with acute lymphoblastic leukemia. Sequenced here: PBMCs from the stem cell graft donor, sampled from the stem cell graft. The chain recombines TRBV12-3 or TRBV12-4 with TRBJ2-7; TRBD1 aligns across 9 bases. CDR3: CASRRGQGIYEQYF. The CDR3 bases are TGTGCCAGCAGACGAGGACAGGGGATCTACGAGCAGTACTTC.